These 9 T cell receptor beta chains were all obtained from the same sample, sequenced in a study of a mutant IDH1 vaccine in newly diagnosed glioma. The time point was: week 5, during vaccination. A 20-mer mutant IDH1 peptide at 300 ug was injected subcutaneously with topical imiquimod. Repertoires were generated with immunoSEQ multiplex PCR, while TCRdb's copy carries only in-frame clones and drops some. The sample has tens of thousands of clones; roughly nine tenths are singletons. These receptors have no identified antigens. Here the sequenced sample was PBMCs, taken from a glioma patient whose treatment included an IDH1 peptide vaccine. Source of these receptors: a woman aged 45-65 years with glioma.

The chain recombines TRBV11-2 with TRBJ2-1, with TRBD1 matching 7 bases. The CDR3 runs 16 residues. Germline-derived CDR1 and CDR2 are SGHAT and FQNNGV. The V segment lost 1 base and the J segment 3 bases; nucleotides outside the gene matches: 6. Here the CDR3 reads CASSLGDRAYYNEQFF. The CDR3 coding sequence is TGTGCCAGCAGCTTAGGCGACAGGGCTTACTACAATGAGCAGTTCTTC.

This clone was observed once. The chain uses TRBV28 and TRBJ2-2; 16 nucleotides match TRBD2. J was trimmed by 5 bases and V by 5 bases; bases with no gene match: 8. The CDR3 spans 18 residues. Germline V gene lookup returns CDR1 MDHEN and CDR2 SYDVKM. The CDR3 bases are TGTGCCAGCAGTACGAGGGGACTAGCGGGAGGGAAAACCGGGGAGCTGTTTTTT. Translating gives CASSTRGLAGGKTGELFF.

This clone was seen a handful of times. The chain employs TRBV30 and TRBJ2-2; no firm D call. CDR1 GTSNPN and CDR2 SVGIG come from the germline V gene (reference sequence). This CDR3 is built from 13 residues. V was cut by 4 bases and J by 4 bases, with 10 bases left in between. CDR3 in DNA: TGTGCCTGGAAGTTTTACAGCACCGGGGAGCTGTTTTTT. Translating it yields CAWKFYSTGELFF.

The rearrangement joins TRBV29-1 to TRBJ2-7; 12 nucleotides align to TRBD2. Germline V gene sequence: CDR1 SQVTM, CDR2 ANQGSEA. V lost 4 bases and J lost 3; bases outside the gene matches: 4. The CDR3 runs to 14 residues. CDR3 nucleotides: TGCAGCGTTGCCAAGGGACTAGCGGGCTACGAGCAGTACTTC. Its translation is CSVAKGLAGYEQYF.

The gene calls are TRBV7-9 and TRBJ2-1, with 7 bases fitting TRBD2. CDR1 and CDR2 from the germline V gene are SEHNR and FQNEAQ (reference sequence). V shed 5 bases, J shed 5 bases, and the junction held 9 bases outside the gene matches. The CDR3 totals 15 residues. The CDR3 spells CASSPGTTMNNEQFF. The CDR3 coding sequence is TGTGCCAGCAGCCCAGGGACTACCATGAACAATGAGCAGTTCTTC.

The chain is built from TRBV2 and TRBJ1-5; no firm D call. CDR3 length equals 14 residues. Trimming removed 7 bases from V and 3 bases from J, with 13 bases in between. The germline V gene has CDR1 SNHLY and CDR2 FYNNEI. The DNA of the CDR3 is TGTGCCAGCACATCGACGGGAATCAATCAGCCCCAGCATTTT. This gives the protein CASTSTGINQPQHF.

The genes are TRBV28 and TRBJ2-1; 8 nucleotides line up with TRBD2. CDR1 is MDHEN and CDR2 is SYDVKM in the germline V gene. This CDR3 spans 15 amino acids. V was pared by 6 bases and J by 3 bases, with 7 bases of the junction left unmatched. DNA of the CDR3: TGTGCCAGCAGATTTAGCGGGAAGAGCTACAATGAGCAGTTCTTC. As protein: CASRFSGKSYNEQFF.

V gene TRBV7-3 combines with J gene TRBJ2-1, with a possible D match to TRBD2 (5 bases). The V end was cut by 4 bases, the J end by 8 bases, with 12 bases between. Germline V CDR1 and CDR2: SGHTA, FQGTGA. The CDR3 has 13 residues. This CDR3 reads CASSSPSSHEQFF. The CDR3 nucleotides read TGTGCCAGCAGCTCGCCTAGCTCCCATGAGCAGTTCTTC.

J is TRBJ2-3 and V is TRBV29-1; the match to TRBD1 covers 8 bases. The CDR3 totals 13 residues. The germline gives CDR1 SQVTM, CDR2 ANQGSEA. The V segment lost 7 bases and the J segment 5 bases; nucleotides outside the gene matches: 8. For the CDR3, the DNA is TGCAGCGCCCAGCAGGGGGCCGGAGATACGCAGTATTTT. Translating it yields CSAQQGAGDTQYF.